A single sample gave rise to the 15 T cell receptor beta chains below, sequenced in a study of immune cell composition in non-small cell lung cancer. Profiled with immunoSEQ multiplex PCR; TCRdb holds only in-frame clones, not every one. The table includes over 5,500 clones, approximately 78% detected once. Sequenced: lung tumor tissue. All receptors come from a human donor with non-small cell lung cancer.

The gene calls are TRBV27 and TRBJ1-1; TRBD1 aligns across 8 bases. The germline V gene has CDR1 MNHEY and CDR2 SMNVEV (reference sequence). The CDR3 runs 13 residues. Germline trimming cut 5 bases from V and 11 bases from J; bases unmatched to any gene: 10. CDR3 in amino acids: CASSLTGVESAFF. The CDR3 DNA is TGTGCCAGCAGTCTGACAGGGGTCGAGTCGGCTTTCTTT.

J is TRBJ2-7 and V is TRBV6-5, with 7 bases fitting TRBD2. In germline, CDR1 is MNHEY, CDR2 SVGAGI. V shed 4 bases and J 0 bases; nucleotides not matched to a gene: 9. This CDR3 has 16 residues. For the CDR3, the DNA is TGTGCCAGCAGTTCCTCGGGGGGTGTAAGCTCCTACGAGCAGTACTTC. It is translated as CASSSSGGVSSYEQYF.

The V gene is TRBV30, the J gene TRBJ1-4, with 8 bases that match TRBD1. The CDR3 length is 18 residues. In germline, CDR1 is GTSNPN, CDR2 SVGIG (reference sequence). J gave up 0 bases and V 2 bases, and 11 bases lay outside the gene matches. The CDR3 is CAWSPRPGGEATNEKLFF. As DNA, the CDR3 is TGTGCCTGGAGTCCTAGGCCAGGGGGCGAAGCAACTAATGAAAAACTGTTTTTT.

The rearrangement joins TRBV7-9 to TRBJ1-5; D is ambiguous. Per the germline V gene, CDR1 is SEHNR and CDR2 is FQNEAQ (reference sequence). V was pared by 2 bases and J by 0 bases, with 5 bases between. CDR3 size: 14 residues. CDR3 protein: CASSLSYSNQPQHF. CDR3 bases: TGTGCCAGCAGCTTAAGCTATAGCAATCAGCCCCAGCATTTT.

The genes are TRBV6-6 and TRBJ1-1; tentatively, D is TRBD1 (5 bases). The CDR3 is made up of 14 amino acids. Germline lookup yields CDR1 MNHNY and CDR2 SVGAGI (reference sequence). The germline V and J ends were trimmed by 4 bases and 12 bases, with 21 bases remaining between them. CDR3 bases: TGTGCCAGCAGTTTAAGGGGCTCCCTTAGAACGACTTTCTTT. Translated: CASSLRGSLRTTFF.

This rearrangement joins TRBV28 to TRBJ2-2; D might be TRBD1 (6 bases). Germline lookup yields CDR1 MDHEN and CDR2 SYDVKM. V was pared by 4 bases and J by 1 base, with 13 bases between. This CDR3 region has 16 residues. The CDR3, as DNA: TGTGCCAGCAGTTCTACCGGGACAATGAACACCGGGGAGCTGTTTTTT. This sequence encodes CASSSTGTMNTGELFF. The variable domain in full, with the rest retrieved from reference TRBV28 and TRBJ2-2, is DVKVTQSSRYLVKRTGEKVFLECVQDMDHENMFWYRQDPGLGLRLIYFSYDVKMKEKGDIPEGYSVSREKKERFSLILESASTNQTSMYLCASSSTGTMNTGELFFGEGSRLTVL.

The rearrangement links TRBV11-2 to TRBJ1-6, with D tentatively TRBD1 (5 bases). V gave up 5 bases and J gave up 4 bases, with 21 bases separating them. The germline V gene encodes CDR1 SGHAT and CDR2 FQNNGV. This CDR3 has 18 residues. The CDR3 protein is CASSTPYYGGGYNSPLHF. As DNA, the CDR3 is TGTGCCAGCAGCACCCCATACTACGGGGGGGGATATAATTCACCCCTCCACTTT.

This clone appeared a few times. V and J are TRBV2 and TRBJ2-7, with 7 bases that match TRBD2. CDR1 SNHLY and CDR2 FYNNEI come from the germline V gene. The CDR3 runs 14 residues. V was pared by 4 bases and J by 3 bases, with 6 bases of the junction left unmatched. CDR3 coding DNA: TGTGCCAGCAGTGGGGAGGGGCTGCTCTACGAGCAGTACTTC. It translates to CASSGEGLLYEQYF.

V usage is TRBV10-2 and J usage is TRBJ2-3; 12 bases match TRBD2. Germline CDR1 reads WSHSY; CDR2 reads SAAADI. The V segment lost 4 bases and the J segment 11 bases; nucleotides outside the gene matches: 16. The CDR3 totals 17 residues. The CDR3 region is CASSGPPMASGGGMQYF. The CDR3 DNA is TGCGCCAGCAGTGGCCCCCCCATGGCTAGCGGGGGGGGGATGCAGTATTTT.

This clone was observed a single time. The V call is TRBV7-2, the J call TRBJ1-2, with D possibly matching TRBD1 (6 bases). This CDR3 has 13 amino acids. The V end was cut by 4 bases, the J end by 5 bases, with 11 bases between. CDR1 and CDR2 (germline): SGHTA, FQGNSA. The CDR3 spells CASSSYQGYGYTF. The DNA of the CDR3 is TGTGCCAGCAGCTCCTATCAGGGGTATGGCTACACCTTC. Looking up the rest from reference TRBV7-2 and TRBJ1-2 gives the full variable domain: GAGVSQSPSNKVTEKGKDVELRCDPISGHTALYWYRQSLGQGLEFLIYFQGNSAPDKSGLPSDRFSAERTGGSVSTLTIQRTQQEDSAVYLCASSSYQGYGYTFGSGTRLTVV.

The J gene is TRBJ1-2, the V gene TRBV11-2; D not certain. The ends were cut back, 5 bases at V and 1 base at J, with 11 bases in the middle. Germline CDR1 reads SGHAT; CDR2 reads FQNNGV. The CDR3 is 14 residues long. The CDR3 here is CASSPGVNNYGYTF. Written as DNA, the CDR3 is TGTGCCAGCAGCCCCGGAGTAAATAACTATGGCTACACCTTC.

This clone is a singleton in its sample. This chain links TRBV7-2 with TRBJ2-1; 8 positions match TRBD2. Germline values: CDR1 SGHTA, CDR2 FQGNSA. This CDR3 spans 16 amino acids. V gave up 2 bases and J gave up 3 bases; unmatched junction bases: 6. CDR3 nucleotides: TGTGCCAGCAGCTTACTCCCGGGGGGGGGCTACAATGAGCAGTTCTTC. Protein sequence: CASSLLPGGGYNEQFF.

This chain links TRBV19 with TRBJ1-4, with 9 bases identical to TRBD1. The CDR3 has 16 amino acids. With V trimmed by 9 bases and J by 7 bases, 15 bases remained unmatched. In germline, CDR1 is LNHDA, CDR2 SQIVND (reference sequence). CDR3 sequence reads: CASEKRTGAVFEKLFF. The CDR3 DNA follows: TGTGCCAGCGAAAAAAGGACAGGGGCTGTTTTTGAAAAACTGTTTTTT.

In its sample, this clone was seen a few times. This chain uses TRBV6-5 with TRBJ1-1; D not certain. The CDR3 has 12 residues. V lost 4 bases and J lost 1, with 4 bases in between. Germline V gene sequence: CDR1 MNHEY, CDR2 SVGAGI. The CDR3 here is CASSFRNTEAFF. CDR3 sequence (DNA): TGTGCCAGCAGTTTCAGGAACACTGAAGCTTTCTTT.

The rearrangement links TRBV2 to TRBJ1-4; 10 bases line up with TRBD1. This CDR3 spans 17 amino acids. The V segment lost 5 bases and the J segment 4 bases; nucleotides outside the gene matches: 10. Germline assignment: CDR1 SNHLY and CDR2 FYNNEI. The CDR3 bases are TGTGCCAGCAGTCACCGGACAGGGGGGCAGGGTAATGAAAAACTGTTTTTT. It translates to CASSHRTGGQGNEKLFF.